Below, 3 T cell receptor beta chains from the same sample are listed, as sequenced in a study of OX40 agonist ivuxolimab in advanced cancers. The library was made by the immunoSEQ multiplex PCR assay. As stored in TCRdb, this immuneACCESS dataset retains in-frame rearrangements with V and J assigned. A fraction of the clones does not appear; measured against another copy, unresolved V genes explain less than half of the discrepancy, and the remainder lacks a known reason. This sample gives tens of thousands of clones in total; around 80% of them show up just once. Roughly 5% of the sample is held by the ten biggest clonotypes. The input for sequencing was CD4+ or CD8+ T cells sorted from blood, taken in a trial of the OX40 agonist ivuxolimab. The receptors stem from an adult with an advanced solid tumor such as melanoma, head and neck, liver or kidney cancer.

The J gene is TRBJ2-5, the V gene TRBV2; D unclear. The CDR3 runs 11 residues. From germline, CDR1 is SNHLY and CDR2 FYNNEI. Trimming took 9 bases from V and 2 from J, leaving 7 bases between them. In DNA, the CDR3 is TGTGCCAGTGCTCTTCAAGAGACCCAGTACTTC. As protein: CASALQETQYF.

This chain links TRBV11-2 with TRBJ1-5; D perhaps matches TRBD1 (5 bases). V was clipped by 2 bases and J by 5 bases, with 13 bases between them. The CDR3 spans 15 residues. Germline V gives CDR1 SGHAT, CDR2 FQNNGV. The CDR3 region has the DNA TGTGCCAGCAGCTTAATGCAGGGCAGGGATCAGCCCCAGCATTTT. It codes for CASSLMQGRDQPQHF.

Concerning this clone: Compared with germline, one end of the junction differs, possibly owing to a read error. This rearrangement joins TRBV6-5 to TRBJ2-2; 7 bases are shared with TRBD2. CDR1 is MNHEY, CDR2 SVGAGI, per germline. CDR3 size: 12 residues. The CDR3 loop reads CASGRAAGGLFF. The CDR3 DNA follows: TGTGCCAGCGGGAGGGCCGCCGGGGGGCTGTTTTTT.